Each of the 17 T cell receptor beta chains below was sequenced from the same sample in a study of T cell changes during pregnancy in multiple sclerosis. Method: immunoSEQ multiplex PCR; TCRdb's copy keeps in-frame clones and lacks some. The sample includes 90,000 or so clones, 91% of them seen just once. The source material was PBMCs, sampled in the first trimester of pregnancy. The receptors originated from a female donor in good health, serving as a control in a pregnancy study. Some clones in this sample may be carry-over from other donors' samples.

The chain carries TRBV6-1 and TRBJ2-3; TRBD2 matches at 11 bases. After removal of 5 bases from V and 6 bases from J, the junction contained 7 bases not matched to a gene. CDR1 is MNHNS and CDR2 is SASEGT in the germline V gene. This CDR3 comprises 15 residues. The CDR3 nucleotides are TGTGCCAGCAGTTCCGGGACTAGCGGAGCCGATACGCAGTATTTT. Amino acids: CASSSGTSGADTQYF.

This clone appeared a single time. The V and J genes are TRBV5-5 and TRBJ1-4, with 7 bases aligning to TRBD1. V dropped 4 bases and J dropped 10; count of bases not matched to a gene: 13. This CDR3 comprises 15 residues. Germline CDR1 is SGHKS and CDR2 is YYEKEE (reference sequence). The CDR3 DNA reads TGTGCCAGCAGCCTGACTGACAGGGCCTGGGGAAAACTGTTTTTT. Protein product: CASSLTDRAWGKLFF.

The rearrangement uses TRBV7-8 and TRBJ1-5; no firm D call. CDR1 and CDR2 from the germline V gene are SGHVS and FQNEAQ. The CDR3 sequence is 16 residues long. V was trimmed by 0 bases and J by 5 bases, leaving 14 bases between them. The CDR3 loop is CASSLAEGYVDQPQHF. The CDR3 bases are TGTGCCAGCAGCTTAGCCGAGGGATATGTAGATCAGCCCCAGCATTTT.

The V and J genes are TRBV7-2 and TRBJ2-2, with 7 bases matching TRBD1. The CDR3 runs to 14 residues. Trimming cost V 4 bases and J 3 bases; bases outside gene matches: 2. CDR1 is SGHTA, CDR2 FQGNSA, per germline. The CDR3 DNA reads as TGTGCCAGCAGCTCGACAGGGTACACCGGGGAGCTGTTTTTT. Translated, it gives CASSSTGYTGELFF.

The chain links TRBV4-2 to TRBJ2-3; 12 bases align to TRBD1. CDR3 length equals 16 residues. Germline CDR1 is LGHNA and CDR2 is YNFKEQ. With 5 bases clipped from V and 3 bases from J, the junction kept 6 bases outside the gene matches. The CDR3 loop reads CASSDRDRGLTDTQYF. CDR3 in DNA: TGTGCCAGCAGCGACCGGGACAGGGGGCTGACAGATACGCAGTATTTT.

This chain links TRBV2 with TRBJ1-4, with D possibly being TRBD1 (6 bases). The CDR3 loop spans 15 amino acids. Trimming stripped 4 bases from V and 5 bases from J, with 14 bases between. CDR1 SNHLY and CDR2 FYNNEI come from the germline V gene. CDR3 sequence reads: CASSALGGQNEKLFF. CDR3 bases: TGTGCCAGCAGTGCCCTGGGGGGGCAAAATGAAAAACTGTTTTTT.

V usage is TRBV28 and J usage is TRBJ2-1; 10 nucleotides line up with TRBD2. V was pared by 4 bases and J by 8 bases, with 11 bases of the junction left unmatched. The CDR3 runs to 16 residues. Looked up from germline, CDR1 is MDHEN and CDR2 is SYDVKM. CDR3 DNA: TGTGCCAGCAGTTCTCCTAGCGGGAGTTCACCTGATGAGCAGTTCTTC. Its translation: CASSSPSGSSPDEQFF. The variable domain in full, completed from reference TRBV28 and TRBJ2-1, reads DVKVTQSSRYLVKRTGEKVFLECVQDMDHENMFWYRQDPGLGLRLIYFSYDVKMKEKGDIPEGYSVSREKKERFSLILESASTNQTSMYLCASSSPSGSSPDEQFFGPGTRLTVL.

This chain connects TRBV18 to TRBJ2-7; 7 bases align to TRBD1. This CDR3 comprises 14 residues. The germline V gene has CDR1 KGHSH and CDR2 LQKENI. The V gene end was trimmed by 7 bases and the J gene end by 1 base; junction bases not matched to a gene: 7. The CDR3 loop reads CASYATGRSYEQYF. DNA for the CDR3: TGTGCCAGCTACGCGACAGGGAGATCCTACGAGCAGTACTTC.

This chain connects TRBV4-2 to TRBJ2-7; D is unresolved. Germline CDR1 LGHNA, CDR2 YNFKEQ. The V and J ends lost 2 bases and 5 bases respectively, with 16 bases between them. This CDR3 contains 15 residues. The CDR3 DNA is TGTGCCAGCAGCCAAACCGGGTCATACCCGGACGAGCAGTACTTC. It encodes CASSQTGSYPDEQYF.

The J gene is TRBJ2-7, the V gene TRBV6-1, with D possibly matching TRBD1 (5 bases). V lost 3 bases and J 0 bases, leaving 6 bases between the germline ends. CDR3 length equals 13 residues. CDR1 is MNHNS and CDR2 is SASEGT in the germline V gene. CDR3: CASSEGPSYEQYF. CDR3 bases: TGTGCCAGCAGTGAGGGGCCCTCCTACGAGCAGTACTTC.

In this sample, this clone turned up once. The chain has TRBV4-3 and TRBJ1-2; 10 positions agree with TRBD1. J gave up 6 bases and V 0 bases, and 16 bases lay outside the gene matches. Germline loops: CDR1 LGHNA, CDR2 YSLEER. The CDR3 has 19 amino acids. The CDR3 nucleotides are TGCGCCAGCAGCCAAGATCAGGATTTGCGGGACAGGGGAAGTGATGGCTACACCTTC. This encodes CASSQDQDLRDRGSDGYTF.

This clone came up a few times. The CDR3 spells CARGGTQGSQPQHF. The CDR3 DNA is TGTGCCAGGGGCGGCACACAGGGGTCTCAGCCCCAGCATTTT. V and J are TRBV19 and TRBJ1-5; the match to TRBD1 covers 7 bases. CDR1 is LNHDA, CDR2 SQIVND, per germline (reference sequence). The CDR3 runs 14 residues. J lost 6 bases, V lost 9 bases, and 11 bases had no gene match. The full variable domain, rest sourced from reference TRBV19 and TRBJ1-5, is DGGITQSPKYLFRKEGQNVTLSCEQNLNHDAMYWYRQDPGQGLRLIYYSQIVNDFQKGDIAEGYSVSREKKESFPLTVTSAQKNPTAFYLCARGGTQGSQPQHFGDGTRLSIL.

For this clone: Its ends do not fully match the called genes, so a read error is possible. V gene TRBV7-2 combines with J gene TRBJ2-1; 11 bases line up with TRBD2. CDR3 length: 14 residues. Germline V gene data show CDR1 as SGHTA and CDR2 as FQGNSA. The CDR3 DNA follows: TGTGCCAGCAGCTTAGATAGCGGGGGGGCCGATTTGCTCTTC. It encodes CASSLDSGGADLLF.

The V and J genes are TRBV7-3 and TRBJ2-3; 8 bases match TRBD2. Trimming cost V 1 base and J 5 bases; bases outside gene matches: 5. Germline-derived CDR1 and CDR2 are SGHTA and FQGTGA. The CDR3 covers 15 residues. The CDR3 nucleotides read TGTGCCAGCAGCTTAAAATGGAGCGGGAGAGATACGCAGTATTTT. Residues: CASSLKWSGRDTQYF.

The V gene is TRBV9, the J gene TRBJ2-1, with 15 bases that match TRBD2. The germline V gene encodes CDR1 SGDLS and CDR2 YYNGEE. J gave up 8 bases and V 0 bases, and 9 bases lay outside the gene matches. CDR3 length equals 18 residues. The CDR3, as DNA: TGTGCCAGCAGCGTAGCTACAGGGACTAGCGGGAGGTTAGATGAGCAGTTCTTC. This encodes CASSVATGTSGRLDEQFF.

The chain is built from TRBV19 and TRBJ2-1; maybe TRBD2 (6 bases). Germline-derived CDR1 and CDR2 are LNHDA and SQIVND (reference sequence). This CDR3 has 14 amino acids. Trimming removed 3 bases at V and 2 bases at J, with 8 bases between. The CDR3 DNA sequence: TGTGCCAGTAGTATTTTAGCGGCCTACAATGAGCAGTTCTTC. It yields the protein CASSILAAYNEQFF.

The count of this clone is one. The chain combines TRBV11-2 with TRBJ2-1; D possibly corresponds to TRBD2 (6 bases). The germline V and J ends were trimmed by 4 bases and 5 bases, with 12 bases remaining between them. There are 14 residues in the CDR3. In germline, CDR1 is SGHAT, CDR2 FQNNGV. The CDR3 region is CASSSMTRNNEQFF. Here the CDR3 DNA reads TGTGCCAGCAGCTCGATGACTAGAAACAATGAGCAGTTCTTC.